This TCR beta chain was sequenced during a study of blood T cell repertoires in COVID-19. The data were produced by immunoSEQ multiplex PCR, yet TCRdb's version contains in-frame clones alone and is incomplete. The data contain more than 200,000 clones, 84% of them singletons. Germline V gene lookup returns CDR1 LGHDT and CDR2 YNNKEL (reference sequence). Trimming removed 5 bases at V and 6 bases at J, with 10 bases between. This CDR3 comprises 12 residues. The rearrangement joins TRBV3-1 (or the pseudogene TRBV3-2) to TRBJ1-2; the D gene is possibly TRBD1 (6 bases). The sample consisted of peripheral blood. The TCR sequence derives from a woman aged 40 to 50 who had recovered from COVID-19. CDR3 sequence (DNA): TGTGCCAGCAGCACAGGGTCGAATGGCTACACCTTC. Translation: CASSTGSNGYTF.